Reported below is one T cell receptor beta chain. This sample is drawn from a study of CXCR3-negative and CXCR3-positive naive CD8 T cells. Researchers reported sorting every CD8+ T cell subset in triplicate, around 300,000 cells per sort. The CDR3 covers 15 residues. The V gene's germline CDR1 is MNHEY and CDR2 SVGEGT. It was by 5' RACE with UMI labels that the TRB cDNA libraries were prepared. One entry per CDR3 protein, without DNA, is what TCRdb gives after re-calling the 5' RACE reads. Its table records approximately 62,000 distinct CDR3 sequences. Sequencing was performed on naive CXCR3- CD8+ T cells from blood. Subset of the sample: CD45RO-CCR7+CD27+CD95- naive CD8+ T cells lacking CXCR3 (TNR3-). The rearrangement uses TRBV6-2 or TRBV6-3 and TRBJ2-3; TCRdb gives TRBD1 as the D gene, but with no DNA this cannot be confirmed. The clonotype was recovered from a human donor in good health. Some clones in this sample may be carry-over from other donors' samples. The CDR3 region is CASSYSPGGTDTQYF.